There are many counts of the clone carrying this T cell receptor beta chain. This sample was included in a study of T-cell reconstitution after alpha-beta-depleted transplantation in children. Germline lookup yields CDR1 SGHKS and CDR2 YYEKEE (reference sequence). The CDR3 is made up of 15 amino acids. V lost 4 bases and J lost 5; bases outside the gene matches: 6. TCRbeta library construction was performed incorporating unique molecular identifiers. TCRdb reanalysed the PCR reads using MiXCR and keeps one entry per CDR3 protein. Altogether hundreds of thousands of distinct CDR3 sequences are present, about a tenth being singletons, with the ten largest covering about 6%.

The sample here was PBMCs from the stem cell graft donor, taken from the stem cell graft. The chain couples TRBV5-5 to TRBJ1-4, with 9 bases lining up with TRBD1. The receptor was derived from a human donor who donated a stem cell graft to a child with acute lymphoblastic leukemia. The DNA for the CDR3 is TGTGCCAGCAGCGCGACAGGGGGGCAGAATGAAAAACTGTTTTTT. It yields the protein CASSATGGQNEKLFF. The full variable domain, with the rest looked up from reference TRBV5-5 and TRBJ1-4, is DAGVTQSPTHLIKTRGQQVTLRCSPISGHKSVSWYQQVLGQGPQFIFQYYEKEERGRGNFPDRFSARQFPNYSSELNVNALLLGDSALYLCASSATGGQNEKLFFGSGTQLSVL.